The rows below give T cell receptor beta chains drawn from one sample of a study of blood T cell repertoires in COVID-19. Sequencing was performed with immunoSEQ multiplex PCR; in TCRdb, only in-frame clones are kept and a portion is missing. Of tens of thousands of clones listed, 87% are singletons. The sequenced material came from peripheral blood. The receptors derive from a human donor in a cohort sampled during active COVID-19. Both conserved end residues are trimmed from each CDR3. The order of the fields is CDR3 protein, V gene, CDR3 length.

cdr3_aa: ASSRRWDSVSNTEAF
v_call: TRBV5-5
cdr3_length: 15

cdr3_aa: ASSFQTGTTGELF
v_call: TRBV19
cdr3_length: 13

cdr3_aa: ASSQTGSNTEAF
v_call: TRBV11-2
cdr3_length: 12

cdr3_aa: ASSLGQGTHIATQY
v_call: TRBV28
cdr3_length: 14

cdr3_aa: ASSQDSGWETQY
v_call: TRBV3-1/TRBV3-2
cdr3_length: 12

cdr3_aa: ASSPTGVGNQPQH
v_call: TRBV18
cdr3_length: 13

cdr3_aa: ASRGGSSNYGYT
v_call: TRBV2
cdr3_length: 12

cdr3_aa: ASSIGTTGSDTEAF
v_call: TRBV19
cdr3_length: 14

cdr3_aa: ASRELWTGVNSPLH
v_call: TRBV27
cdr3_length: 14

cdr3_aa: ASNPGGGRSYEQY
v_call: TRBV5-5
cdr3_length: 13

cdr3_aa: ASSGQGGNQPQH
v_call: TRBV2
cdr3_length: 12

cdr3_aa: ASSQVSNEKLF
v_call: TRBV4-1
cdr3_length: 11

cdr3_aa: ASRQDRSPLH
v_call: TRBV6-5
cdr3_length: 10

cdr3_aa: ASSHRDTHTGELF
v_call: TRBV19
cdr3_length: 13

cdr3_aa: ASSADRGTEAF
v_call: TRBV10-1
cdr3_length: 11

cdr3_aa: ASRETGTNNEQF
v_call: TRBV7-9
cdr3_length: 12

cdr3_aa: ASSLGGTEQF
v_call: TRBV12-3/TRBV12-4
cdr3_length: 10

cdr3_aa: ASSQLGSYFKAGEQY
v_call: TRBV3-1/TRBV3-2
cdr3_length: 15

cdr3_aa: ASGGFDEQF
v_call: TRBV9
cdr3_length: 9

cdr3_aa: ASSLRGGTTEAF
v_call: TRBV5-1
cdr3_length: 12

cdr3_aa: ASSRTSGRTDTQY
v_call: TRBV5-1
cdr3_length: 13

cdr3_aa: ASRSRTNTEAF
v_call: TRBV19
cdr3_length: 11

cdr3_aa: ASKIEMNQPQH
v_call: TRBV6-5
cdr3_length: 11

cdr3_aa: ASSEAFGLPSSYNSPLH
v_call: TRBV2
cdr3_length: 17

cdr3_aa: SVGDRMNTGELF
v_call: TRBV29-1
cdr3_length: 12

cdr3_aa: ASSLDPSGRGEQY
v_call: TRBV5-1
cdr3_length: 13

cdr3_aa: APGGAPNEQF
v_call: TRBV24-1
cdr3_length: 10

cdr3_aa: ASSPGQYYGYT
v_call: TRBV18
cdr3_length: 11

cdr3_aa: ASSVYYPGQSSYEQY
v_call: TRBV27
cdr3_length: 15

cdr3_aa: ASKKQGSGNTIY
v_call: TRBV19
cdr3_length: 12

cdr3_aa: ASSESGQANQPQH
v_call: TRBV2
cdr3_length: 13

cdr3_aa: ASSLELVSEQY
v_call: TRBV5-6
cdr3_length: 11

cdr3_aa: ASSEMAEVNTEAF
v_call: TRBV2
cdr3_length: 13

cdr3_aa: ASSEHGGGTETQY
v_call: TRBV11-1
cdr3_length: 13

cdr3_aa: AWSLGLSFNEQF
v_call: TRBV30
cdr3_length: 12

cdr3_aa: ASGRGFYEQY
v_call: TRBV12-3/TRBV12-4
cdr3_length: 10

cdr3_aa: ASSRQGAGANEKLF
v_call: TRBV6-6
cdr3_length: 14

cdr3_aa: ASSFSGNTGELF
v_call: TRBV11-2
cdr3_length: 12

cdr3_aa: SVESVGQPQH
v_call: TRBV29-1
cdr3_length: 10

cdr3_aa: ASRGGLAYEQY
v_call: TRBV6-5
cdr3_length: 11

cdr3_aa: ASSTGESGANVLT
v_call: TRBV28
cdr3_length: 13

cdr3_aa: ASSSRDREVREQY
v_call: TRBV21-1
cdr3_length: 13

cdr3_aa: ASSESTTYEQY
v_call: TRBV10-2
cdr3_length: 11

cdr3_aa: ASSLVGTGRRYEQY
v_call: TRBV7-9
cdr3_length: 14

cdr3_aa: ASSLTATNEKLF
v_call: TRBV5-6
cdr3_length: 12

cdr3_aa: ASSTGTSGYGYT
v_call: TRBV3-1/TRBV3-2
cdr3_length: 12

cdr3_aa: ASSPRQQEETQY
v_call: TRBV18
cdr3_length: 12

cdr3_aa: ASSSGQSNTEAF
v_call: TRBV5-6
cdr3_length: 12

cdr3_aa: ASSIPTGGTETQY
v_call: TRBV5-1
cdr3_length: 13

cdr3_aa: AWSIGQGGQPQH
v_call: TRBV30
cdr3_length: 12

cdr3_aa: AWSATQGIQPQH
v_call: TRBV30
cdr3_length: 12

cdr3_aa: ASSLMQLKETQY
v_call: TRBV27
cdr3_length: 12